This TCR beta chain is drawn from a study of identical twins. This clonotype was found a few times. Its matching antigen is unknown. With V trimmed by 6 bases and J by 6 bases, 11 bases remained unmatched. This CDR3 has 15 amino acids. Study-level points and caveats: Conclusions were drawn cross-sectionally by statistical analysis, without following the same donors.

MiXCR, applied by TCRdb to the 5' RACE reads, yields one record per CDR3 protein. The sample lists some 560,000 distinct CDR3 sequences; 9.5% to 10% were seen once. Another study also made use of these data, one on yellow fever vaccine responses in identical twins.

This TCR was recovered from a woman aged 18-29 years in good health. V and J are TRBV12-3 or TRBV12-4 and TRBJ2-3; 8 bases are shared with TRBD2. Sequencing input: PBMCs. The DNA for the CDR3 is TGTGCCAGCAGGAGAGAGCGGGGGCCGGCCGATACGCAGTATTTT. It encodes CASRRERGPADTQYF.